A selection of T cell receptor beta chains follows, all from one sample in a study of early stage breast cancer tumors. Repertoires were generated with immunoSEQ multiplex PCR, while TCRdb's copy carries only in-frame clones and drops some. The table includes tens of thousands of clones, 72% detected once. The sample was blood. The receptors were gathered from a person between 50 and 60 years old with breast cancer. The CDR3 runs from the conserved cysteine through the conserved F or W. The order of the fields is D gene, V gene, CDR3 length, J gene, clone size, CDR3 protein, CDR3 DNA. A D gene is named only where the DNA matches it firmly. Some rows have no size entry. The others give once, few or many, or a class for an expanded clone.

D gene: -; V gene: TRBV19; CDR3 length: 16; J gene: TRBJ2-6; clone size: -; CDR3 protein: CASFQGLNAGANVLTF; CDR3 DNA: TGTGCCAGCTTCCAGGGCCTCAACGCTGGGGCCAACGTCCTGACTTTC
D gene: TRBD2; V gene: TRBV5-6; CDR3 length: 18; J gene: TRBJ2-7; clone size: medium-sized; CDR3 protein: CASSFEHKGLAGLYEQYF; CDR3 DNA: TGTGCCAGCAGCTTTGAACACAAGGGACTAGCGGGACTCTACGAGCAGTACTTC
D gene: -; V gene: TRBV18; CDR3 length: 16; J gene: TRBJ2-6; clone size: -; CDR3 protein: CASSPPWGVGANVLTF; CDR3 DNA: TGTGCCAGCTCACCACCCTGGGGTGTTGGGGCCAACGTCCTGACTTTC
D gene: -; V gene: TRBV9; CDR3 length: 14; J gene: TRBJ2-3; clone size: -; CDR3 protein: CASSLRDSIDTQYF; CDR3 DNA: TGTGCCAGCAGCCTCCGGGACTCTATAGATACGCAGTATTTT
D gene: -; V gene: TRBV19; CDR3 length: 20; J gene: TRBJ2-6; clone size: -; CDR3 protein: CASSIGMEAGLLSGANVLTF; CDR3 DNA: TGTGCCAGTAGTATCGGGATGGAGGCAGGGCTCCTCTCTGGGGCCAACGTCCTGACTTTC
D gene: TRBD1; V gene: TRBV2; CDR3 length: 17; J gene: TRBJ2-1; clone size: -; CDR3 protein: CAGGTGAVLASYNEQFF; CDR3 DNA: TGTGCCGGTGGGACAGGGGCCGTCCTCGCCTCATACAATGAGCAGTTCTTC
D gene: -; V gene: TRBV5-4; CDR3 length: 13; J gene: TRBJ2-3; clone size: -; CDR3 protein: CASSWDSMDTQYF; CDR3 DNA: TGTGCCAGCAGCTGGGACTCCATGGATACGCAGTATTTT
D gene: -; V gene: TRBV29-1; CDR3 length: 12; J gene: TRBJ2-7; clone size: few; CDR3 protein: CSVDGADYEQYF; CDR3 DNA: TGCAGCGTTGACGGGGCCGACTACGAGCAGTACTTC
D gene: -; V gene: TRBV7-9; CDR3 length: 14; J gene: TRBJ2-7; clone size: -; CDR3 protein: CASSNRDGDYEQYF; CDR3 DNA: TGTGCCAGCAGCAACCGGGACGGAGACTACGAGCAGTACTTC
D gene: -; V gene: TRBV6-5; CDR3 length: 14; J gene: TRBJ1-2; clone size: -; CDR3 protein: CASSPWAGDYGYTF; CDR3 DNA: TGTGCCAGCAGTCCCTGGGCAGGGGATTATGGCTACACCTTC
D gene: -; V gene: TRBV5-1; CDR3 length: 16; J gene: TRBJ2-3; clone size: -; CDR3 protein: CASSVRVVEGTDTQYF; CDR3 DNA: TGCGCCAGCAGCGTACGAGTAGTAGAGGGCACAGATACGCAGTATTTT
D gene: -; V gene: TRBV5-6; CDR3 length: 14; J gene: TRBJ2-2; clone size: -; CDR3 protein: CASSARDRGGELFF; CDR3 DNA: TGTGCCAGCAGCGCCAGGGACCGGGGAGGGGAGCTGTTTTTT
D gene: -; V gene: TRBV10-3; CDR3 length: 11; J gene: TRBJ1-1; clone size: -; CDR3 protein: CAISGPAEAFF; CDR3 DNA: TGTGCCATCAGTGGGCCAGCTGAAGCTTTCTTT
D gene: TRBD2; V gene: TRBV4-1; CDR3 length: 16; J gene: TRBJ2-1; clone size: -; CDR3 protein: CASSQVRLAVYNEQFF; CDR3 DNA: TGCGCCAGCAGCCAAGTCAGACTAGCGGTCTACAATGAGCAGTTCTTC
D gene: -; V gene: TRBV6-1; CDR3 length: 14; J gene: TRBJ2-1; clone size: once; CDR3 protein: CASRERETDNEQFF; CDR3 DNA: TGTGCCAGCAGGGAACGGGAGACAGACAATGAGCAGTTCTTC
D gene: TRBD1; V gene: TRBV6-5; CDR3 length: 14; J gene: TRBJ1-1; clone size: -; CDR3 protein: CASSDRGMNTEAFF; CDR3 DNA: TGTGCCAGCAGTGACAGGGGGATGAACACTGAAGCTTTCTTT
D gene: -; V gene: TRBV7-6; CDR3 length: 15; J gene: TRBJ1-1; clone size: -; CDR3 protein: CASSLAAAMNTEAFF; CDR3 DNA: TGTGCCAGCAGCTTAGCGGCAGCCATGAACACTGAAGCTTTCTTT
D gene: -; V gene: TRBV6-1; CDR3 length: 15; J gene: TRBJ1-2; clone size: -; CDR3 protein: CASTEREGRGYGYTF; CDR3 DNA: TGTGCCAGCACCGAACGTGAGGGGCGGGGGTATGGCTACACCTTC
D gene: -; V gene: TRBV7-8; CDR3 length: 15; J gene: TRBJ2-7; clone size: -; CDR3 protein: CASSTIHDTSYEQYF; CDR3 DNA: TGTGCCAGCAGCACAATACACGACACCTCCTACGAGCAGTACTTC
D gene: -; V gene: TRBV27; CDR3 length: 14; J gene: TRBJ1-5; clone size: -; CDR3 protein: CASSSQGGNQPQHF; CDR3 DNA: TGTGCCAGCAGTTCACAGGGTGGCAATCAGCCCCAGCATTTT
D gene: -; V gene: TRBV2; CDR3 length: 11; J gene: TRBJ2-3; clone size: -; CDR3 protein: CASQSTDTQYF; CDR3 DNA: TGTGCCAGCCAGAGCACAGATACGCAGTATTTT
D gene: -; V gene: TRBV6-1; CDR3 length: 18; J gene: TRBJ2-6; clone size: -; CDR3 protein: CASSEGRTLAVWANVLTF; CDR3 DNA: TGTGCCAGCAGTGAGGGGCGCACCCTTGCAGTTTGGGCCAACGTCCTGACTTTC
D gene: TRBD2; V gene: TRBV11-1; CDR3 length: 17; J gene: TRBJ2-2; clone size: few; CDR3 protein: CASSWSSGRAAAGELFF; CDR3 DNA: TGTGCCAGCAGCTGGTCTAGCGGGAGGGCCGCGGCCGGGGAGCTGTTTTTT
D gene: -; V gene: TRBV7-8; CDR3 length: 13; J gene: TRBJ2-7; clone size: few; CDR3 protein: CASTGGGSYEQYF; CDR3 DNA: TGTGCCAGCACGGGTGGGGGTTCCTACGAGCAGTACTTC
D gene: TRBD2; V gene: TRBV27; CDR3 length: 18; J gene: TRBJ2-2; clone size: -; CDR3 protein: CASSFRTSGRITAGELFF; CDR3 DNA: TGTGCCAGCAGTTTCAGGACTAGCGGAAGGATCACGGCCGGGGAGCTGTTTTTT
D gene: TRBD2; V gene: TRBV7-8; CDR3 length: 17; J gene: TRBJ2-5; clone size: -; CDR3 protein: CASSYPGLAGGGETQYF; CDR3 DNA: TGTGCCAGCAGCTACCCGGGACTAGCGGGAGGAGGAGAGACCCAGTACTTC
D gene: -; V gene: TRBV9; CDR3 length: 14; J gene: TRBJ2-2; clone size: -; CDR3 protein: CASSFRLGTGELFF; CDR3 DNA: TGTGCCAGCAGCTTCCGACTGGGGACCGGGGAGCTGTTTTTT
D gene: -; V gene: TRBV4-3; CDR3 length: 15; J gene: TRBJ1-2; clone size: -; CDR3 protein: CASSQDLVQPYGYTF; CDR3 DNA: TGCGCCAGCAGCCAAGATTTAGTCCAACCCTATGGCTACACCTTC
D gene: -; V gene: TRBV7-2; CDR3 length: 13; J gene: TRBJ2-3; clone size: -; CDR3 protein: CASSRGTLGGQYF; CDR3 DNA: TGTGCCAGCAGCCGGGGGACACTAGGGGGGCAGTATTTT
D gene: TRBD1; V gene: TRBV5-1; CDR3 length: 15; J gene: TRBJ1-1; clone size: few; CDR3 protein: CASSIGTGMNTEAFF; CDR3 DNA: TGCGCCAGCAGCATTGGGACAGGGATGAACACTGAAGCTTTCTTT
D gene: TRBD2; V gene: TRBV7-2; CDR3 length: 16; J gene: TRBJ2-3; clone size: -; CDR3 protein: CASSARLAGRGDTQYF; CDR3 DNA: TGTGCCAGCAGCGCCCGACTAGCGGGGCGGGGAGATACGCAGTATTTT
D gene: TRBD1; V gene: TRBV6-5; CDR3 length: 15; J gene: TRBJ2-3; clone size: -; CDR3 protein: CASSLKGQHTDTQYF; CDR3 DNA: TGTGCCAGCAGTCTAAAGGGACAGCACACAGATACGCAGTATTTT
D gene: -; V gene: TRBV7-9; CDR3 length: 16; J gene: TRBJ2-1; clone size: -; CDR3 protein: CASSARQGRGVNEQFF; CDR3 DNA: TGTGCCAGCAGCGCAAGACAGGGTCGGGGGGTCAATGAGCAGTTCTTC
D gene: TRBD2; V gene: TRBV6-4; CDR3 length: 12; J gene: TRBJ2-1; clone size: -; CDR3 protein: CARPRGGHEQFF; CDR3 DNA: TGTGCCAGACCCCGGGGAGGGCATGAGCAGTTCTTC
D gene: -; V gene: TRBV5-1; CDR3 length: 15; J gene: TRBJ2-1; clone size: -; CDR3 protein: CASSFSAPSYNEQFF; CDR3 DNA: TGCGCCAGCAGCTTTAGCGCCCCATCCTACAATGAGCAGTTCTTC
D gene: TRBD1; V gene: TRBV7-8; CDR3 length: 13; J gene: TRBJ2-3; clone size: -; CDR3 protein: CASNRGLTDTQYF; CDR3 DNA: TGTGCCAGCAACAGGGGCCTCACAGATACGCAGTATTTT
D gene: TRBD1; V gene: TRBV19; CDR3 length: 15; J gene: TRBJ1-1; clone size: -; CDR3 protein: CASSIPTGGNTEAFF; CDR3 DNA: TGTGCCAGTAGTATACCGACAGGGGGAAATACTGAAGCTTTCTTT
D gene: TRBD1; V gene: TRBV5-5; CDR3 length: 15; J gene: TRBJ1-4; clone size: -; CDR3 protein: CASSLAPGGGEKLFF; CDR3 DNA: TGTGCCAGCAGCTTGGCCCCAGGGGGCGGTGAAAAACTGTTTTTT